This passage covers 27 T cell receptor beta chains from one sample sequenced in a study of blood T cell repertoires in COVID-19. Here immunoSEQ multiplex PCR was the method, and the copy in TCRdb shows in-frame clones only, minus some. Of about 80,000 clones listed, 82% are singletons. Sequenced: peripheral blood. The receptor set was obtained from a woman in her 70s with acute or convalescent COVID-19.

This chain connects TRBV19 to TRBJ2-4, with 8 bases that match TRBD1. The V gene's germline CDR1 is LNHDA and CDR2 SQIVND (reference sequence). The CDR3 covers 15 residues. With 4 bases clipped from V and 6 bases from J, the junction kept 8 bases outside the gene matches. The CDR3 is CASSTGGGEGNIQYF. CDR3 coding DNA: TGTGCCAGTAGTACAGGGGGCGGGGAAGGAAACATTCAGTACTTC.

This clone was detected only a few times. This chain uses TRBV5-6 with TRBJ2-3; D is ambiguous. The V end lost 3 bases, the J end lost 6 bases, and 17 bases lay between the germline ends. The CDR3 sequence is 15 residues long. Germline V lookup: CDR1 SGHDT, CDR2 YYEEEE. The chain's CDR3 is CASSSLERYSDTQYF. CDR3 bases: TGTGCCAGCAGCTCCCTCGAGAGGTATTCCGATACGCAGTATTTT.

J is TRBJ2-1 and V is TRBV10-2, with TRBD2 matching 9 bases. From germline, CDR1 is WSHSY and CDR2 SAAADI. This CDR3 has 15 amino acids. After removal of 2 bases from V and 4 bases from J, the junction contained 3 bases not matched to a gene. The CDR3 DNA sequence: TGCGCCAGCAGTGAGGGGACTAGCCGGTACAATGAGCAGTTCTTC. Protein: CASSEGTSRYNEQFF.

The J gene is TRBJ1-2, the V gene TRBV27, with TRBD1 matching 8 bases. V gave up 2 bases and J gave up 6 bases; unmatched junction bases: 2. CDR1 and CDR2 from the germline V gene are MNHEY and SMNVEV (reference sequence). CDR3 length equals 13 residues. The CDR3: CASSLGTGHGYTF. The DNA for the CDR3 is TGTGCCAGCAGTTTAGGGACAGGACATGGCTACACCTTC.

This sequence joins TRBV5-1 and TRBJ2-2, with 8 bases fitting TRBD1. The CDR3 is made up of 16 amino acids. V dropped 3 bases and J dropped 1; count of bases not matched to a gene: 5. Germline V gene lookup returns CDR1 SGHRS and CDR2 YFSETQ. This CDR3 is CASSSAGTGNTGELFF. The CDR3 nucleotides read TGCGCCAGCAGCTCCGCCGGGACAGGGAACACCGGGGAGCTGTTTTTT.

The V gene is TRBV19, the J gene TRBJ2-7; 7 bases fit TRBD1. The V segment lost 4 bases and the J segment 3 bases; nucleotides outside the gene matches: 6. This CDR3 is built from 14 residues. Looked up from germline, CDR1 is LNHDA and CDR2 is SQIVND (reference sequence). CDR3 region: CASSNRGLVYEQYF. The CDR3 DNA sequence: TGTGCCAGTAGTAACAGGGGCTTGGTCTACGAGCAGTACTTC.

The chain links TRBV7-6 to TRBJ2-1; 8 positions agree with TRBD1. Germline values: CDR1 SGHVS, CDR2 FNYEAQ. This CDR3 is built from 13 residues. The J segment lost 7 bases and the V segment lost 3 bases, leaving 2 bases of the junction unmatched. CDR3 sequence reads: CASSLDRVNEQFF. In DNA form, the CDR3 reads TGTGCCAGCAGCTTGGACAGGGTTAATGAGCAGTTCTTC.

The CDR3 region has the DNA TGTGCCAGCGGCCCCATCCCTAGCACAGATACGCAGTATTTT. Its protein product is CASGPIPSTDTQYF. The chain carries TRBV5-5 and TRBJ2-3; D is ambiguous. Germline CDR1 SGHKS, CDR2 YYEKEE (reference sequence). Trimming shortened V by 7 bases and J by 0 bases, and 12 bases separated the two germline ends. CDR3 size: 14 residues.

This clone occurred many times. The chain carries TRBV19 and TRBJ2-7; D might be TRBD2 (5 bases). CDR3 size: 14 residues. In germline, CDR1 is LNHDA, CDR2 SQIVND (reference sequence). The V and J ends lost 6 bases and 0 bases respectively, with 12 bases between them. CDR3 loop: CASRPTDYSYEQYF. The CDR3 coding sequence is TGTGCCAGTAGACCTACTGACTACTCCTACGAGCAGTACTTC.

The chain couples TRBV6-5 to TRBJ2-2, with unresolved D. Trimming cost V 2 bases and J 2 bases, with 9 bases left between them. Germline V gene lookup returns CDR1 MNHEY and CDR2 SVGAGI. The CDR3 spans 15 residues. The CDR3 nucleotides read TGTGCCAGCAGTTACGGCGGAGATAACACCGGGGAGCTGTTTTTT. Translation gives CASSYGGDNTGELFF.

This sequence joins TRBV7-9 and TRBJ2-2; 12 nucleotides align to TRBD2. The CDR3 consists of 15 residues. V was clipped by 5 bases and J by 4 bases; unmatched bases: 2. Germline assignment: CDR1 SEHNR and CDR2 FQNEAQ (reference sequence). The CDR3 is CASSLGLAGTGELFF. CDR3 coding DNA: TGTGCCAGCAGCCTGGGACTAGCGGGCACCGGGGAGCTGTTTTTT.

The chain carries TRBV4-2 and TRBJ2-4, with D perhaps matching TRBD2 (6 bases). In germline, CDR1 is LGHNA, CDR2 YNFKEQ. The CDR3 length is 16 residues. Trimming shortened V by 1 base and J by 1 base, and 11 bases separated the two germline ends. DNA for the CDR3: TGTGCCAGCAGCCAAGTAGAAGGGAGGGCCAAAAACATTCAGTACTTC. This encodes CASSQVEGRAKNIQYF.

The J gene is TRBJ1-6, the V gene TRBV5-1; D is possibly TRBD1 (5 bases). This CDR3 has 14 residues. The germline V gene encodes CDR1 SGHRS and CDR2 YFSETQ. The germline V and J ends were trimmed by 5 bases and 7 bases, with 13 bases remaining between them. For the CDR3, the DNA is TGCGCCAGCAGTGGGGGGGAAAGGAATTCACCCCTCCACTTT. This sequence encodes CASSGGERNSPLHF.

The sample holds one count of this clone. The chain joins TRBV30 to TRBJ1-5, with TRBD1 identical over 11 bases. The CDR3 spans 14 residues. Trimming at V came to 1 base and at J to 6 bases, leaving 2 bases not matched to a gene. From germline, CDR1 is GTSNPN and CDR2 SVGIG (reference sequence). CDR3 nucleotide sequence: TGTGCCTGGAGTGCGGGACAGGGGGGTCAGCCCCAGCATTTT. Translation: CAWSAGQGGQPQHF.

The V call is TRBV19, the J call TRBJ1-5, with a tentative D call TRBD1 (5 bases). The CDR3 is 11 residues long. Germline V gives CDR1 LNHDA, CDR2 SQIVND (reference sequence). Trimming cost V 8 bases and J 6 bases, with 8 bases left between them. The CDR3 region is CASGTIQPQHF. CDR3 sequence (DNA): TGTGCCAGTGGGACTATTCAGCCCCAGCATTTT. Based on the CDR3 plus reference TRBV19 and TRBJ1-5, the full variable domain is DGGITQSPKYLFRKEGQNVTLSCEQNLNHDAMYWYRQDPGQGLRLIYYSQIVNDFQKGDIAEGYSVSREKKESFPLTVTSAQKNPTAFYLCASGTIQPQHFGDGTRLSIL.

CDR3 in DNA: TGTGCCAGTAGTATCCCAGGGGACGAGACCCAGTACTTC. Its protein is CASSIPGDETQYF. J is TRBJ2-5 and V is TRBV19; the D gene is possibly TRBD1 (6 bases). This CDR3 region has 13 residues. V was cut by 3 bases and J by 5 bases, with 10 bases left in between. Germline V gene lookup returns CDR1 LNHDA and CDR2 SQIVND (reference sequence).

The chain carries TRBV29-1 and TRBJ1-1, with D tentatively TRBD1 (6 bases). V gave up 1 base and J gave up 10 bases, with 13 bases separating them. Germline values: CDR1 SQVTM, CDR2 ANQGSEA. This CDR3 region has 12 residues. This CDR3 is CSVEGGGQRAFF. The CDR3 region has the DNA TGCAGCGTTGAAGGGGGGGGGCAAAGAGCTTTCTTT.

This chain joins TRBV19 and TRBJ2-3, with D possibly matching TRBD2 (5 bases). Germline V gene data show CDR1 as LNHDA and CDR2 as SQIVND (reference sequence). There are 19 residues in the CDR3. V gave up 3 bases and J gave up 6 bases, with 28 bases separating them. The CDR3 spells CASSIRPPGYDKKRDTQYF. CDR3 DNA: TGTGCCAGTAGTATCCGGCCTCCCGGGTATGACAAAAAGCGGGATACGCAGTATTTT. Together with reference TRBV19 and TRBJ2-3, the CDR3 gives the full variable domain: DGGITQSPKYLFRKEGQNVTLSCEQNLNHDAMYWYRQDPGQGLRLIYYSQIVNDFQKGDIAEGYSVSREKKESFPLTVTSAQKNPTAFYLCASSIRPPGYDKKRDTQYFGPGTRLTVL.

The V call is TRBV2, the J call TRBJ2-7; 14 bases are a match to TRBD2. Germline values: CDR1 SNHLY, CDR2 FYNNEI. The V gene end was trimmed by 4 bases and the J gene end by 5 bases; junction bases not matched to a gene: 1. This CDR3 region has 14 residues. The CDR3 DNA reads as TGTGCCAGCAGTGTGGGACTAGCGGGAGACGAGCAGTACTTC. Translation: CASSVGLAGDEQYF.

The J gene is TRBJ2-7, the V gene TRBV10-1; no firm D call. Germline V gene lookup returns CDR1 WNHNN and CDR2 SYGVQD (reference sequence). This CDR3 has 11 amino acids. Trimming shortened V by 2 bases and J by 5 bases, and 4 bases separated the two germline ends. The CDR3 DNA follows: TGCGCCAGCAGTGAGGGAGACGAGCAGTACTTC. This encodes CASSEGDEQYF.

This clone was observed a handful of times. V is TRBV5-5 and J is TRBJ1-1, with D tentatively TRBD1 (6 bases). Trimming took off 0 bases at V and 1 base at J, with 10 bases between the two ends. CDR1 is SGHKS, CDR2 YYEKEE, per germline (reference sequence). CDR3 length equals 15 residues. Written as DNA, the CDR3 is TGTGCCAGCAGCTTGGAAAACAGGGAGAACACTGAAGCTTTCTTT. Its translation is CASSLENRENTEAFF.

This rearrangement joins TRBV9 to TRBJ2-2, with D tentatively TRBD2 (5 bases). CDR3 length: 14 residues. Per the germline V gene, CDR1 is SGDLS and CDR2 is YYNGEE. Trimming pared 3 bases from V and 6 bases from J, leaving 12 bases between. CDR3 in amino acids: CASSALSGSGELFF. DNA of the CDR3: TGTGCCAGCAGCGCGTTGTCGGGGTCCGGGGAGCTGTTTTTT. The full variable domain, completed using reference TRBV9 and TRBJ2-2, is DSGVTQTPKHLITATGQRVTLRCSPRSGDLSVYWYQQSLDQGLQFLIQYYNGEERAKGNILERFSAQQFPDLHSELNLSSLELGDSALYFCASSALSGSGELFFGEGSRLTVL.

This chain joins TRBV7-6 and TRBJ2-1; TRBD2 matches at 10 bases. The CDR3 is 14 residues long. The V gene's germline CDR1 is SGHVS and CDR2 FNYEAQ. Trimming took 8 bases from V and 9 from J; bases not matched to a gene: 10. CDR3 sequence: CASQGAGGRIEQFF. In DNA, the CDR3 is TGTGCCAGCCAAGGAGCGGGAGGGCGAATTGAGCAGTTCTTC. Variable domain in full (rest from reference TRBV7-6 and TRBJ2-1): GAGVSQSPRYKVTKRGQDVALRCDPISGHVSLYWYRQALGQGPEFLTYFNYEAQQDKSGLPNDRFSAERPEGSISTLTIQRTEQRDSAMYRCASQGAGGRIEQFFGPGTRLTVL.

The J gene is TRBJ2-3, the V gene TRBV4-1; the D is unclear. This CDR3 comprises 15 residues. Trimming removed 3 bases at V and 2 bases at J, with 12 bases between. Germline CDR1 and CDR2: MGHRA and YSYEKL. The CDR3 sequence: CASSQGSGFTDTQYF. CDR3 coding DNA: TGCGCCAGCAGCCAGGGTTCCGGGTTCACAGATACGCAGTATTTT.

J is TRBJ2-2 and V is TRBV3-1 (or the pseudogene TRBV3-2), with TRBD2 identical over 15 bases. The CDR3 runs to 16 residues. V shed 4 bases, J shed 6 bases, and the junction held 3 bases outside the gene matches. Germline V CDR1 and CDR2: LGHDT, YNNKEL (reference sequence). The CDR3 region is CASSRGLAGGSGELFF. CDR3 nucleotide sequence: TGTGCCAGCAGCCGGGGACTAGCGGGAGGTTCCGGGGAGCTGTTTTTT.

The table lists this clone with a few counts. The chain carries TRBV3-1 (or the pseudogene TRBV3-2) and TRBJ2-7, with D maybe TRBD2 (6 bases). This CDR3 is built from 13 residues. V gave up 4 bases and J gave up 6 bases, with 13 bases separating them. Germline-derived CDR1 and CDR2 are LGHDT and YNNKEL (reference sequence). The CDR3 loop reads CASSPLRGPEQYF. CDR3 sequence (DNA): TGTGCCAGCAGCCCCCTGCGGGGACCCGAGCAGTACTTC.

This clone appeared once. The chain employs TRBV5-1 and TRBJ2-3, with TRBD2 identical over 11 bases. The germline V gene has CDR1 SGHRS and CDR2 YFSETQ. This CDR3 contains 19 residues. V lost 4 bases, J lost 0 bases, and 13 bases stayed unmatched. CDR3 DNA: TGCGCCAGCAGCCAGGCCACTAGCGGGAGTGGCCTTAGCACAGATACGCAGTATTTT. Amino acid sequence: CASSQATSGSGLSTDTQYF.